Below are 23 T cell receptor beta chains sequenced from a single sample in a study of T cell changes during pregnancy in multiple sclerosis. Sequencing used immunoSEQ multiplex PCR; TCRdb keeps in-frame clones, though not all of them. The sample yields about 80,000 clones, about 91% seen once. The sample was peripheral blood, taken before pregnancy. The receptors come from a female donor with multiple sclerosis, enrolled in a pregnancy study.

The chain joins TRBV6-5 to TRBJ1-6, with D possibly matching TRBD1 (6 bases). The V end lost 2 bases, the J end lost 10 bases, and 15 bases lay between the germline ends. The germline CDR1 and CDR2 sequences are MNHEY and SVGAGI. CDR3 length equals 15 residues. CDR3 amino acids: CASSYKRQANSPLHF. In DNA, the CDR3 is TGTGCCAGCAGTTACAAGCGACAGGCTAACTCACCCCTCCACTTT.

The V gene is TRBV4-1, the J gene TRBJ1-3; D is perhaps TRBD1 (6 bases). Trimming cost V 4 bases and J 0 bases, with 19 bases left between them. The CDR3 has 18 residues. CDR1 and CDR2 from the germline V gene are MGHRA and YSYEKL. CDR3 coding DNA: TGCGCCAGCAGCCGCGGTGGACAGTCTGGTCGCTCTGGAAACACCATATATTTT. Encoded protein: CASSRGGQSGRSGNTIYF.

This chain connects TRBV10-3 to TRBJ2-7, with unresolved D. CDR3 length: 11 amino acids. Germline-derived CDR1 and CDR2 are ENHRY and SYGVKD. V was shortened by 6 bases and J by 2 bases, with 5 bases between the two germline ends. As DNA, the CDR3 is TGTGCCATCAGCAAAACCTACGAGCAGTACTTC. It specifies CAISKTYEQYF.

V gene TRBV4-1 combines with J gene TRBJ2-7, with TRBD2 as a possible D gene (7 bases). The germline V gene has CDR1 MGHRA and CDR2 YSYEKL. There are 15 residues in the CDR3. V shed 1 base and J shed 7 bases, with 17 bases lying between them. The CDR3: CASSQAGGLVREQYF. DNA of the CDR3: TGCGCCAGCAGCCAAGCCGGGGGGCTAGTTCGGGAGCAGTACTTC.

V gene TRBV9 combines with J gene TRBJ1-2; tentative D call: TRBD1 (6 bases). Per germline, CDR1 SGDLS and CDR2 YYNGEE. The CDR3 has 15 amino acids. V lost 2 bases and J 0 bases, leaving 11 bases between the germline ends. The CDR3 nucleotides are TGTGCCAGCAGCGTCGGCGACAGGCCTAACTATGGCTACACCTTC. Its protein is CASSVGDRPNYGYTF.

The chain recombines TRBV19 with TRBJ1-1, with D tentatively TRBD1 (5 bases). CDR3 length: 15 residues. Germline CDR1 LNHDA, CDR2 SQIVND (reference sequence). V lost 3 bases and J lost 1, with 12 bases in between. CDR3 sequence reads: CASSMSPGQNTEAFF. The CDR3 DNA is TGTGCCAGTAGTATGAGTCCAGGACAGAACACTGAAGCTTTCTTT.

This clone appeared a single time. V and J are TRBV4-1 and TRBJ2-5; D perhaps matches TRBD1 (5 bases). From germline, CDR1 is MGHRA and CDR2 YSYEKL. V lost 5 bases, J lost 1 base, and 14 bases lay in between. The CDR3 runs 15 residues. For the CDR3, the DNA is TGCGCCAGCAGCGCGCAACAGGCCGGCCAAGAGACCCAGTACTTC. Translated: CASSAQQAGQETQYF.

This clone has just a few counts. The chain uses TRBV6-5 and TRBJ2-7; maybe TRBD1 (5 bases). V gave up 6 bases and J gave up 3 bases, with 6 bases separating them. Germline loops: CDR1 MNHEY, CDR2 SVGAGI. The CDR3 covers 11 residues. The CDR3 nucleotides are TGTGCCAGCAGAGGGGTCTACGAGCAGTACTTC. Its translation is CASRGVYEQYF.

V and J are TRBV30 and TRBJ2-6; possible D gene TRBD1, 6 bases. Germline assignment: CDR1 GTSNPN and CDR2 SVGIG (reference sequence). V lost 5 bases and J 10 bases, leaving 15 bases between the germline ends. This CDR3 has 13 amino acids. The CDR3 sequence is CAWGTGNRNVLTF. CDR3 nucleotides: TGTGCCTGGGGAACAGGGAATAGGAACGTCCTGACTTTC.

This chain connects TRBV4-2 to TRBJ2-1, with D maybe TRBD2 (5 bases). Trimming removed 0 bases from V and 6 bases from J, with 9 bases in between. The CDR3 has 14 residues. The V gene's germline CDR1 is LGHNA and CDR2 YNFKEQ. The DNA for the CDR3 is TGTGCCAGCAGCCAAGATAATGGAGGCAATGAGCAGTTCTTC. Translating it yields CASSQDNGGNEQFF.

The gene calls are TRBV15 and TRBJ1-5; 8 bases line up with TRBD1. V shed 5 bases, J shed 5 bases, and the junction held 8 bases outside the gene matches. The CDR3 spans 15 residues. CDR1 LNHNV and CDR2 YYDKDF come from the germline V gene (reference sequence). The CDR3 sequence is CATSQDRAGHQPQHF. The CDR3 DNA reads TGTGCCACCAGCCAGGACAGGGCGGGTCATCAGCCCCAGCATTTT.

The genes are TRBV12-2 and TRBJ2-7; the table calls TRBD2, which could not be checked here. TRBV12-2 is designated a pseudogene. The CDR3 spans 15 residues. CDR3 sequence: CASRSSGGVTYEQYF. CDR3 in DNA: TGTGCAAGTCGCTCTAGCGGGGGGGTCACCTACGAGCAGTACTTC.

V gene TRBV18 combines with J gene TRBJ2-3; 11 positions match TRBD1. The CDR3 is made up of 16 amino acids. The germline V gene has CDR1 KGHSH and CDR2 LQKENI. J lost 5 bases, V lost 0 bases, and 4 bases had no gene match. The CDR3 is CASSPPGTGGIDTQYF. CDR3 sequence (DNA): TGTGCCAGCTCACCACCGGGGACAGGGGGAATAGATACGCAGTATTTT.

This clone was observed a handful of times. V is TRBV30 and J is TRBJ1-1, with TRBD1 as a possible D gene (6 bases). The length of the CDR3 is 12 residues. Trimming stripped 8 bases from V and 4 bases from J, with 14 bases between. Germline values: CDR1 GTSNPN, CDR2 SVGIG (reference sequence). CDR3 sequence reads: CAGQGRGTEAFF. The CDR3 DNA is TGTGCCGGCCAGGGGAGAGGCACTGAAGCTTTCTTT.

The chain links TRBV19 to TRBJ1-5; D may be TRBD1 (6 bases). Trimming removed 0 bases at V and 11 bases at J, with 20 bases between. Germline lookup yields CDR1 LNHDA and CDR2 SQIVND (reference sequence). This CDR3 is 16 amino acids long. The CDR3 coding sequence is TGTGCCAGTAGTATAGATCTGGGACACGGGTCAGTGACCCAGCATTTT. This translates into CASSIDLGHGSVTQHF.

The CDR3 protein is CASRRDTDTQYF. CDR3 in DNA: TGTGCCAGCCGCCGGGACACAGATACGCAGTATTTT. This chain connects TRBV5-8 to TRBJ2-3; weak D call: TRBD2 (5 bases). The CDR3 has 12 amino acids. CDR1 SGHTS and CDR2 YDEGEE come from the germline V gene. V lost 7 bases and J lost 2, with 8 bases in between.

V gene TRBV27 combines with J gene TRBJ2-2; D is undetermined. V was shortened by 1 base and J by 8 bases, with 14 bases between the two germline ends. The germline V gene has CDR1 MNHEY and CDR2 SMNVEV (reference sequence). CDR3 length: 15 amino acids. Here the CDR3 reads CASSLFAVSKGELFF. The CDR3 DNA is TGTGCCAGCAGTTTATTCGCTGTCTCTAAGGGGGAGCTGTTTTTT.

This clone occurred once. The chain is built from TRBV13 and TRBJ1-3; tentative D call: TRBD1 (6 bases). V was pared by 3 bases and J by 0 bases, with 12 bases between. The CDR3 consists of 16 residues. Germline-derived CDR1 and CDR2 are PRHDT and FYEKMQ (reference sequence). This chain's CDR3 is CASSLTGDFSGNTIYF. DNA for the CDR3: TGTGCCAGCAGCTTGACAGGAGATTTCTCTGGAAACACCATATATTTT.

The V call is TRBV7-9, the J call TRBJ1-1; D remains ambiguous. Trimming shortened V by 3 bases and J by 0 bases, and 5 bases separated the two germline ends. The CDR3 spans 13 residues. Germline V gene sequence: CDR1 SEHNR, CDR2 FQNEAQ (reference sequence). CDR3 in amino acids: CASSLSLNTEAFF. CDR3 coding DNA: TGTGCCAGCAGCTTGTCATTGAACACTGAAGCTTTCTTT. The variable domain in full, with the rest retrieved from reference TRBV7-9 and TRBJ1-1, is DTGVSQNPRHKITKRGQNVTFRCDPISEHNRLYWYRQTLGQGPEFLTYFQNEAQLEKSRLLSDRFSAERPKGSFSTLEIQRTEQGDSAMYLCASSLSLNTEAFFGQGTRLTVV.

The chain links TRBV18 to TRBJ1-1; no clear D gene. V was trimmed by 2 bases and J by 3 bases, leaving 10 bases between them. CDR1 KGHSH and CDR2 LQKENI come from the germline V gene. The CDR3 spans 14 residues. Here the CDR3 reads CASSPEGWDTEAFF. The CDR3 DNA is TGTGCCAGCTCACCAGAGGGATGGGACACTGAAGCTTTCTTT.

DNA of the CDR3: TGCGCCAGCAGCTTGGGGGGGGACTTCCTTTCAGATACGCAGTATTTT. This codes for CASSLGGDFLSDTQYF. The chain recombines TRBV5-1 with TRBJ2-3; TRBD2 might be the D (6 bases). The V end was cut by 0 bases, the J end by 4 bases, with 15 bases between. The germline CDR1 and CDR2 sequences are SGHRS and YFSETQ. The CDR3 sequence is 16 residues long.

V and J are TRBV11-2 and TRBJ1-3; D uncertain. In germline, CDR1 is SGHAT, CDR2 FQNNGV. The CDR3 has 15 residues. Between the trimmed V and J ends, which lost 6 bases and 0 bases, there was a span of 12 bases. CDR3 bases: TGTGCCAGCAGACCGCTGAAGAGCTCTGGAAACACCATATATTTT. Translating gives CASRPLKSSGNTIYF.

The chain employs TRBV6-1 and TRBJ1-2; D call uncertain. CDR1 is MNHNS, CDR2 SASEGT, per germline. The CDR3 spans 15 residues. Deletions cut 5 bases from V and 6 bases from J, with 19 bases between. CDR3 DNA sequence: TGTGCCAGCAGTCTCCAGCCGGGTTTTTCGGATGGCTACACCTTC. Protein product: CASSLQPGFSDGYTF.